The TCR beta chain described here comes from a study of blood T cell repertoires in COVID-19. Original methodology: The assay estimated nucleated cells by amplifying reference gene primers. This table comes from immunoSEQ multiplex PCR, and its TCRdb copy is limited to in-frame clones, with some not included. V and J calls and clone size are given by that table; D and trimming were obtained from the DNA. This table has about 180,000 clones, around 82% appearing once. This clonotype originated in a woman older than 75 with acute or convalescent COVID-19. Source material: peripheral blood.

CDR3 in amino acids: CATSSGTGNSPLHF. The CDR3 DNA is TGTGCCACCAGTTCCGGGACAGGTAATTCACCCCTCCACTTT. V and J are TRBV24-1 and TRBJ1-6; TRBD1 matches 8 bases. Looked up from germline, CDR1 is KGHDR and CDR2 is SFDVKD. The V and J ends lost 6 bases and 6 bases, in that order; junction bases with no gene match: 3. The CDR3 consists of 14 residues.